This is a list of T cell receptor beta chains from one sample in a study of molecular identifiers for immune sequencing clone quantification. One entry per CDR3 protein, called by TCRdb with MiXCR from the PCR reads. The data hold hundreds of thousands of distinct CDR3 sequences, with 25% observed a single time. Sequenced: naive CD8+ T cells from blood, with Jurkat cell RNA spiked in. These TCRs come from a human donor in good health. Some libraries in this study had Jurkat cell RNA spiked in. Each CDR3 is given with its conserved first and last residue. D genes are given only for firm matches.

>17|TRBV13|TRBD2
CASSPPLAGIAGHEQYF
>13|TRBV19|-
CASSIAFTQRQHF
>15|TRBV6-5|TRBD1
CASRTGTGAYTEAFF
>15|TRBV4-1|TRBD1
CASSQVGTVNQPQHF
>13|TRBV30|-
CAWTPLGETEAFF
>15|TRBV27|TRBD2
CASSSTGTTVYEQYF
>11|TRBV19|-
CASSMGYEQYF
>17|TRBV7-8|TRBD2
CASSLLAGQFWEETQYF
>16|TRBV13|-
CASSLVLVGREETQYF
>13|TRBV7-9|-
CASTEGNNSPLHF
>14|TRBV20-1|-
CSARASEPGGELFF
>12|TRBV20-1|-
CSARQGGQPQHF
>12|TRBV10-2|-
CASSTGSSEQYF
>13|TRBV27|-
CASSFKWMYEQYF
>16|TRBV10-1|-
CASSEDVSIGPDTQYF
>13|TRBV7-9|-
CASSFGPNTEAFF